The present entry profiles one TCR beta chain with its context. These data come from a study of PD-L1 blockade in urothelial cancer. As for the study in general: The median T cell count in blood samples was some 150,000.

Method: immunoSEQ multiplex PCR; TCRdb's copy keeps in-frame clones and lacks some. The repertoire includes under 40,000 clones, about four fifths of them detected once, and about 6.8% sits in the top ten. V lost 5 bases and J 1 base, leaving 17 bases between the germline ends. CDR3 length: 16 amino acids. In germline, CDR1 is SGHRS, CDR2 YFSETQ. The time point is: pretreatment peripheral blood. The patients had locally advanced or metastatic urothelial carcinoma. This clonotype was obtained from a man aged 55 to 69 with urothelial cancer. The sample here was PBMCs, taken around atezolizumab (anti-PD-L1) treatment. The gene calls are TRBV5-1 and TRBJ2-3, with TRBD1 as a possible D gene (6 bases). CDR3 bases: TGCGCCAGCAGTAAACTTCAGGGGCGCGGCACAGATACGCAGTATTTT. Translating gives CASSKLQGRGTDTQYF. Together with reference TRBV5-1 and TRBJ2-3, the CDR3 gives the full variable domain: KAGVTQTPRYLIKTRGQQVTLSCSPISGHRSVSWYQQTPGQGLQFLFEYFSETQRNKGNFPGRFSGRQFSNSRSEMNVSTLELGDSALYLCASSKLQGRGTDTQYFGPGTRLTVL.